This record looks at one T cell receptor beta chain sequence and its context. Its antigen is unidentified. This entry is derived from a study of T cell responses to AZD1222 COVID-19 vaccine. Broader study findings: The breadth and depth of Spike-specific TCRs increased once two AZD1222 doses had been given.

The CDR3 has 13 residues. In germline, CDR1 is LGHDT, CDR2 YNNKEL (reference sequence). Trimming took 5 bases from V and 7 from J, leaving 12 bases between them. Data came from immunoSEQ multiplex PCR; TCRdb stores just in-frame clones and leaves some out. The table records more than 250,000 clones, over 90% of them present only once. Sequences were derived from peripheral blood, sampled on day 0 of AZD1222 vaccination. This receptor was identified in an adult in good health. The V call is TRBV3-1 (or the pseudogene TRBV3-2), the J call TRBJ2-1, with D unresolved. DNA of the CDR3: TGTGCCAGCAGCTACGCACTCGGGAATGAGCAGTTCTTC. Amino acid sequence: CASSYALGNEQFF.